These T cell receptor beta chains were read from a single sample in a study of blood T cell repertoires in COVID-19. Assay: immunoSEQ multiplex PCR; the TCRdb copy retains only in-frame clones and omits some. The data show some 300,000 clones, around 91% seen once. Sequenced sample: peripheral blood. Receptors were obtained from a woman between 35 and 50 years old with COVID-19, enrolled during active disease. CDR3s include the opening cysteine and the closing phenylalanine or tryptophan. The D gene is left open where the match is weak. Expanded clones get a size class; other rows say once, few or many, or leave the size out.

length: 15; size: NA; J: TRBJ1-2; V: TRBV6-5; D: NA; DNA: TGTGCCAGCAGTTCGGCCGGGACACTAAACTATGGCTACACCTTC; CDR3: CASSSAGTLNYGYTF
length: 15; size: NA; J: TRBJ1-4; V: TRBV30; D: NA; DNA: TGTGCCTGGATTCGCGAGGGTAGAGGGAATGAAAAACTGTTTTTT; CDR3: CAWIREGRGNEKLFF
length: 17; size: NA; J: TRBJ1-6; V: TRBV5-1; D: TRBD1; DNA: TGCGCCAGCAGCTTGGCCCTCGGGACAGGGATAAATTCACCCCTCCACTTT; CDR3: CASSLALGTGINSPLHF
length: 16; size: NA; J: TRBJ2-1; V: TRBV6-2/TRBV6-3; D: NA; DNA: TGTGCCAGCAGTTACCCCTCGGCAGGGGCAGACAATGAGCAGTTCTTC; CDR3: CASSYPSAGADNEQFF
length: 19; size: NA; J: TRBJ2-2; V: TRBV18; D: TRBD1; DNA: TGTGCCAGCTCACCTTTACAACAGGGGGTCGCGGCGAACACCGGGGAGCTGTTTTTT; CDR3: CASSPLQQGVAANTGELFF
length: 15; size: once; J: TRBJ2-3; V: TRBV24-1; D: NA; DNA: TGTGCCACCAGTGACCGGACAGAAAACACAGATACGCAGTATTTT; CDR3: CATSDRTENTDTQYF
length: 14; size: NA; J: TRBJ2-7; V: TRBV7-8; D: NA; DNA: TGTGCCAGCAGCTCCGGACAGATGAACTACGAGCAGTACTTC; CDR3: CASSSGQMNYEQYF
length: 14; size: NA; J: TRBJ1-1; V: TRBV7-2; D: NA; DNA: TGTGCCAGCAGCTTGCGGGGGGCCGGCACTGAAGCTTTCTTT; CDR3: CASSLRGAGTEAFF
length: 12; size: few; J: TRBJ1-6; V: TRBV19; D: NA; DNA: TGTGCCAGTAGTACCAATAATTCACCCCTCCACTTT; CDR3: CASSTNNSPLHF
length: 17; size: NA; J: TRBJ2-5; V: TRBV10-3; D: TRBD2; DNA: TGTGCCATCAGTGACCTACTAGCGGGAACGTACCAAGAGACCCAGTACTTC; CDR3: CAISDLLAGTYQETQYF
length: 14; size: NA; J: TRBJ2-1; V: TRBV7-3; D: TRBD2; DNA: TGTGCCAGCAGCCCCGGGACTAGCTACAATGAGCAGTTCTTC; CDR3: CASSPGTSYNEQFF
length: 15; size: once; J: TRBJ2-7; V: TRBV5-4; D: NA; DNA: TGTGCCAGCAGCTTGGGCCCACAGGGGGGGGGCGAGCAGTACTTC; CDR3: CASSLGPQGGGEQYF
length: 10; size: once; J: TRBJ2-1; V: TRBV19; D: NA; DNA: TGTGCCAGCGGACATAATGAGCAGTTCTTC; CDR3: CASGHNEQFF
length: 13; size: NA; J: TRBJ1-1; V: TRBV19; D: NA; DNA: TGTGCCAGTAGTATTGACAGAAGGACTGAAGCTTTCTTT; CDR3: CASSIDRRTEAFF
length: 16; size: NA; J: TRBJ1-2; V: TRBV3-1/TRBV3-2; D: TRBD1; DNA: TGTGCCAGCAGCCAACCGATGGACAGGGGTGGCTATGGCTACACCTTC; CDR3: CASSQPMDRGGYGYTF
length: 16; size: NA; J: TRBJ1-1; V: TRBV5-4; D: TRBD1; DNA: TGTGCCAGCAGCGGGACAGGGTGGGAGTTGAACACTGAAGCTTTCTTT; CDR3: CASSGTGWELNTEAFF
length: 17; size: NA; J: TRBJ2-1; V: TRBV6-2/TRBV6-3; D: TRBD2; DNA: TGTGCCAGCAGTTACGGAGGCATAGCGGGAGGGTACAATGAGCAGTTCTTC; CDR3: CASSYGGIAGGYNEQFF
length: 14; size: once; J: TRBJ2-1; V: TRBV27; D: NA; DNA: TGTGCCAGCAGTTTACAACTAGCCTACAATGAGCAGTTCTTC; CDR3: CASSLQLAYNEQFF
length: 14; size: NA; J: TRBJ2-7; V: TRBV27; D: TRBD2; DNA: TGTGCCAGCGGACCTAGGGGAGGGGACTCCGAGCAGTACTTC; CDR3: CASGPRGGDSEQYF
length: 13; size: NA; J: TRBJ1-1; V: TRBV27; D: NA; DNA: TGTGCCAGCAGTTTATTCTGGCAGGGTGAAGCTTTCTTT; CDR3: CASSLFWQGEAFF
length: 15; size: NA; J: TRBJ2-1; V: TRBV7-3; D: NA; DNA: TGTGCCAGCAGCTTAAATCTAGGATCCTACAATGAGCAGTTCTTC; CDR3: CASSLNLGSYNEQFF
length: 15; size: NA; J: TRBJ2-6; V: TRBV18; D: NA; DNA: TGTGCCAGCTCACCTTCAGGTATGAGAGCCAACGTCCTGACTTTC; CDR3: CASSPSGMRANVLTF
length: 14; size: NA; J: TRBJ1-5; V: TRBV4-2; D: TRBD1; DNA: TGTGCCAGCAGCGAGGGGGCTGGCAATCAGCCCCAGCATTTT; CDR3: CASSEGAGNQPQHF
length: 16; size: NA; J: TRBJ2-3; V: TRBV25-1; D: TRBD1; DNA: TGTGCCAGCAGTGTACGTACAGGGGTGGGCACAGATACGCAGTATTTT; CDR3: CASSVRTGVGTDTQYF
length: 12; size: NA; J: TRBJ2-7; V: TRBV29-1; D: NA; DNA: TGCAGCGTCCGACATTCCGTGTACGAGCAGTACTTC; CDR3: CSVRHSVYEQYF
length: 15; size: NA; J: TRBJ1-4; V: TRBV7-9; D: NA; DNA: TGTGCCAGCACCCCTATAGGGGTGGGTAATGAAAAACTGTTTTTT; CDR3: CASTPIGVGNEKLFF
length: 15; size: NA; J: TRBJ1-4; V: TRBV3-1/TRBV3-2; D: NA; DNA: TGTGCCAGCAGCCGAGGGGGAAGTAGTGATGAAAAACTGTTTTTT; CDR3: CASSRGGSSDEKLFF
length: 15; size: NA; J: TRBJ1-5; V: TRBV19; D: NA; DNA: TGTGCCAGTAGTATAGGCACAGGAAATAATCAGCCCCAGCATTTT; CDR3: CASSIGTGNNQPQHF
length: 13; size: once; J: TRBJ1-1; V: TRBV7-2; D: NA; DNA: TGTGCCAGCAGTTTAAACAGTTACACTGAAGCTTTCTTT; CDR3: CASSLNSYTEAFF